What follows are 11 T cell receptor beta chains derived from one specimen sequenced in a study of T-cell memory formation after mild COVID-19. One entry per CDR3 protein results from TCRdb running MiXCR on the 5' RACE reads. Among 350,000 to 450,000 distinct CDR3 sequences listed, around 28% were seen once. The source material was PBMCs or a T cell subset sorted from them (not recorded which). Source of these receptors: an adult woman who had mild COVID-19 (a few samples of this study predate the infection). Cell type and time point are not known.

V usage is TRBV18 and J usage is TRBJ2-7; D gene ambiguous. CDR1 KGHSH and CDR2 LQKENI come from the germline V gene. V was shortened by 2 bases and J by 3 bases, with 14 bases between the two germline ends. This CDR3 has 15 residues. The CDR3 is CASSPGPNLNYEQYF. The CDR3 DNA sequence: TGTGCCAGCTCACCAGGACCGAACTTAAACTACGAGCAGTACTTC.

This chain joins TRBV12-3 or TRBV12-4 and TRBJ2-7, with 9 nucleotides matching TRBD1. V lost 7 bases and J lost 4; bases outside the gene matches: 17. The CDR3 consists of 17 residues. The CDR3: CASTSQAPGQGLYEQYF. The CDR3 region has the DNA TGTGCCAGCACCTCACAAGCGCCGGGACAGGGTCTATACGAGCAGTACTTC.

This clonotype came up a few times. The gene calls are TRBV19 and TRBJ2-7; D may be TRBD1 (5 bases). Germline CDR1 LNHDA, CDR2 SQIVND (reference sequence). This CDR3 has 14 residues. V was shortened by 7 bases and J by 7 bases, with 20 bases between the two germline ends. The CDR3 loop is CASTQGYGLREQYF. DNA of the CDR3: TGTGCCAGTACTCAGGGTTATGGCCTTAGGGAGCAGTACTTC.

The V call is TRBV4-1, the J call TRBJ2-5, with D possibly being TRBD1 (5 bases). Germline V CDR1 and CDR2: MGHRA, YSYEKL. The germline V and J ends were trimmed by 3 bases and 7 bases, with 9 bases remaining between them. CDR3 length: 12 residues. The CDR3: CASSHRQGTQYF. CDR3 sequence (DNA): TGCGCCAGCAGCCACCGCCAGGGGACCCAGTACTTC.

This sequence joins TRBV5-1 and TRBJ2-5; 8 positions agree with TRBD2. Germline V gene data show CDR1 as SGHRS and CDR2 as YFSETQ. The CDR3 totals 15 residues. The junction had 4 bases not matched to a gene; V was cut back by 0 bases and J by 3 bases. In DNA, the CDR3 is TGCGCCAGCAGCTTGGGGGATAGCGGGGAAGAGACCCAGTACTTC. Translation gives CASSLGDSGEETQYF.

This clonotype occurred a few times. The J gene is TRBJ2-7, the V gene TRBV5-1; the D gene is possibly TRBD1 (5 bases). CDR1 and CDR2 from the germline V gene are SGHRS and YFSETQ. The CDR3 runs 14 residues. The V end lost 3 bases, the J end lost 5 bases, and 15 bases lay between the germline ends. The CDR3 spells CASSSGAGTHEQYF. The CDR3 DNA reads TGCGCCAGCAGCTCTGGGGCAGGTACCCACGAGCAGTACTTC.

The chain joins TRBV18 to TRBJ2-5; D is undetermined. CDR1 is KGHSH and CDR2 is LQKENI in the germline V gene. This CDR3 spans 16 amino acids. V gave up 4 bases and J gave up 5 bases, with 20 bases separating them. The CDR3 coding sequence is TGTGCCAGCTCACTAGAGCAAATGTCCAACGCGGAGACCCAGTACTTC. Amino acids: CASSLEQMSNAETQYF.

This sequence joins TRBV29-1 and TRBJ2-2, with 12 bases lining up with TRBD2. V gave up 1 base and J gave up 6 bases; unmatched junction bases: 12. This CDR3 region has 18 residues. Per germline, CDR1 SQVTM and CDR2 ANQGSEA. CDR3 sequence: CSVEAPTSGSLASGELFF. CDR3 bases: TGCAGCGTTGAAGCCCCGACTAGCGGGAGTTTAGCGTCCGGGGAGCTGTTTTTT.

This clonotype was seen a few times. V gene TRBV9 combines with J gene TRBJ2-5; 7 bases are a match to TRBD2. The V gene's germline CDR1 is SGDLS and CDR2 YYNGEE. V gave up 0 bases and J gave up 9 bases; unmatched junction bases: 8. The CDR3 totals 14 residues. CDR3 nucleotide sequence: TGTGCCAGCAGCGTAGATGGGGGAGGGGTGCCCCAGTACTTC. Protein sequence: CASSVDGGGVPQYF.

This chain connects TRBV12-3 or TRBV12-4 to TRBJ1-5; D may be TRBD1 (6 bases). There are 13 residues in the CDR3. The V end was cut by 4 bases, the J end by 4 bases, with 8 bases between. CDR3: CASSYDRNQPQHF. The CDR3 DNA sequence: TGTGCCAGCAGTTATGACAGGAATCAGCCCCAGCATTTT.

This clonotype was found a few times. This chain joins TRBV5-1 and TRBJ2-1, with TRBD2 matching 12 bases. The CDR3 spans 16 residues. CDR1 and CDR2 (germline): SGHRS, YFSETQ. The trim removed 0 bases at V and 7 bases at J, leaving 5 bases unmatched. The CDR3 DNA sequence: TGCGCCAGCAGCTTGGAGGCTAGCGGGAGGGCGAATGAGCAGTTCTTC. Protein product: CASSLEASGRANEQFF.